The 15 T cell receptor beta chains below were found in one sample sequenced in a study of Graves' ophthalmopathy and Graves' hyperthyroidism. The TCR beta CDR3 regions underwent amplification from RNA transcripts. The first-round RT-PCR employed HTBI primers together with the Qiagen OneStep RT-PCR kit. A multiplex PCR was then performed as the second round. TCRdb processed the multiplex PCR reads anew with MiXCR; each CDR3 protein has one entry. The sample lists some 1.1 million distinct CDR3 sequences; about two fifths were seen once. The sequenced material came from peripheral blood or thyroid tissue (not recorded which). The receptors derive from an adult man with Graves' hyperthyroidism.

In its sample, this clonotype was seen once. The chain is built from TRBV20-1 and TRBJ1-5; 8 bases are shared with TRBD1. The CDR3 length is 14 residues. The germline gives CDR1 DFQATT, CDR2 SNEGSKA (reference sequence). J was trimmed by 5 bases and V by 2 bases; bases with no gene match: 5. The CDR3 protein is CSARKTGVDQPQHF. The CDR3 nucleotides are TGCAGTGCTAGAAAGACAGGGGTTGATCAGCCCCAGCATTTT.

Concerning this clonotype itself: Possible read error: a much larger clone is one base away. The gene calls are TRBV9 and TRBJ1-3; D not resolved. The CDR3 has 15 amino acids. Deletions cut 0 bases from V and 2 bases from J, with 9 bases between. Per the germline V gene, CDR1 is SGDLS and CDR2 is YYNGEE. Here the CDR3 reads CASSVEPGPGNTIYF. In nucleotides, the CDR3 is TGTGCCAGCAGCGTAGAGCCGGGCCCTGGAAACACCATATATTTT. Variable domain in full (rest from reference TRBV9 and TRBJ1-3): DSGVTQTPKHLITATGQRVTLRCSPRSGDLSVYWYQQSLDQGLQFLIQYYNGEERAKGNILERFSAQQFPDLHSELNLSSLELGDSALYFCASSVEPGPGNTIYFGEGSWLTVV.

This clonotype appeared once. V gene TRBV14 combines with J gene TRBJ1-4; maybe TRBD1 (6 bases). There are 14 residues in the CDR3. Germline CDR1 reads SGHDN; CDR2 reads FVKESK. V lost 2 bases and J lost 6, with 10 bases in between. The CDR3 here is CASSQKQGHEKLFF. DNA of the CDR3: TGTGCCAGCAGCCAAAAACAGGGTCATGAAAAACTGTTTTTT.

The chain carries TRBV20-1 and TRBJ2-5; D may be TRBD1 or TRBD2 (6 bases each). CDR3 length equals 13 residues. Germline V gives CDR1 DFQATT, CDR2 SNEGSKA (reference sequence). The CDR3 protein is CSVARGRLETQYF. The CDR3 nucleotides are TGCAGCGTTGCGAGGGGGAGGTTGGAGACCCAGTACTTC.

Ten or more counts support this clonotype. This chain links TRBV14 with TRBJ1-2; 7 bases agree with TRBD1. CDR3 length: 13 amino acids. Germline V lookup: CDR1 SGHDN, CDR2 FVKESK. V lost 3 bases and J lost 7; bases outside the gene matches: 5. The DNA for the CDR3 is TGTGCCAGCAGCCACCGACAGGGAAGTGGCTACACCTTC. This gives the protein CASSHRQGSGYTF.

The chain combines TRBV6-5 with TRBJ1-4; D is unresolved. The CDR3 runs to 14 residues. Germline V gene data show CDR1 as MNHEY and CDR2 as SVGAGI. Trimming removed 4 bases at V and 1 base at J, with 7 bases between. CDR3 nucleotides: TGTGCCAGCAGTTTAAGGATAACTAATGAAAAACTGTTTTTT. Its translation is CASSLRITNEKLFF.

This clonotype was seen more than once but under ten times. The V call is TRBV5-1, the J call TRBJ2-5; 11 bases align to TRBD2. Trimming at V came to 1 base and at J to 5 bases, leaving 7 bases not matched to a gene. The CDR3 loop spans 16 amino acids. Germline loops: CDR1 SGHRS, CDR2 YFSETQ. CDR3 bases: TGCGCCAGCAGCTTGACCACTAGCGGGAGTCGGGAGACCCAGTACTTC. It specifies CASSLTTSGSRETQYF.

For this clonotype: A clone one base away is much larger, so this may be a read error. The CDR3 sequence: CASNVDSFTGGLFF. CDR3 nucleotide sequence: TGTGCCAGCAATGTGGACTCATTCACCGGGGGGCTGTTTTTT. This sequence joins TRBV12-3 or TRBV12-4 and TRBJ2-2, with TRBD2 as a possible D gene (6 bases). This CDR3 has 14 residues.

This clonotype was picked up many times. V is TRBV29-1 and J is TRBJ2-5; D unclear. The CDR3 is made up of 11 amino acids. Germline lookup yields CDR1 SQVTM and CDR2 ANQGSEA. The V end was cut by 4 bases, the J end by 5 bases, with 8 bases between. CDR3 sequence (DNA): TGCAGCGTTGTGGTAGGGGAGACCCAGTACTTC. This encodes CSVVVGETQYF.

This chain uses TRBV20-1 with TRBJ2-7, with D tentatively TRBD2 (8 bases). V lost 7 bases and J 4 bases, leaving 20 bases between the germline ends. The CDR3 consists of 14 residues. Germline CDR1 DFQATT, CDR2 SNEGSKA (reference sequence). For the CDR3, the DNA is TGCAGTGGAGCGGGGGCAGGGGGTAATTACGAGCAGTACTTC. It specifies CSGAGAGGNYEQYF.

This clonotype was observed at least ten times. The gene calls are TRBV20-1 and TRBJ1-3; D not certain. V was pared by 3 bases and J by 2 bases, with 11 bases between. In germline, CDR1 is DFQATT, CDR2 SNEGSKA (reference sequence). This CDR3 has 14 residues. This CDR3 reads CSASVVSAGNTIYF. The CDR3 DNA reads TGCAGTGCTAGCGTCGTAAGCGCTGGAAACACCATATATTTT.

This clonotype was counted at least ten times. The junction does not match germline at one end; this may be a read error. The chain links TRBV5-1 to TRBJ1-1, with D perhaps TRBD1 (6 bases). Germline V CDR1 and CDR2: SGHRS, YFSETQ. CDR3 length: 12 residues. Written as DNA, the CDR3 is TGTGCCAGCAGCCTGGGGGCAGATGAAGCTTTCTTT. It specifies CASSLGADEAFF.

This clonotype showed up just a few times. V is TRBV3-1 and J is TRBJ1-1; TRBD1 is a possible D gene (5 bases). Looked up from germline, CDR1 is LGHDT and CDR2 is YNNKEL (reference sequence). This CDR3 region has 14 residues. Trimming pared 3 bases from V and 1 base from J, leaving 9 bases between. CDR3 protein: CASSHQGWNTEAFF. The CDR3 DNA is TGTGCCAGCAGCCACCAGGGATGGAACACTGAAGCTTTCTTT.

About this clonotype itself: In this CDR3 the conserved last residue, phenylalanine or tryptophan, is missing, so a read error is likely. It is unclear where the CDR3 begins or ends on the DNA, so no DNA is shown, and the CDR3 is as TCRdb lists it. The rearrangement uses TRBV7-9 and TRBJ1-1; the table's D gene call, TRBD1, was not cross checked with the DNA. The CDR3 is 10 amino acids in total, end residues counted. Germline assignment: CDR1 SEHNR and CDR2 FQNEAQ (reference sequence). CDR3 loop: CASSPSGGNY.

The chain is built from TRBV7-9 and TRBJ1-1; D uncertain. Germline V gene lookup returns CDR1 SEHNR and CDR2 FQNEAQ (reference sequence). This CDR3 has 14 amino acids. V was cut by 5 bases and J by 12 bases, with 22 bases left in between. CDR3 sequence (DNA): TGTGCCAGCAGCCCTCTACTAGCGGGGAGCCGGACTTTCTTT. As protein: CASSPLLAGSRTFF.